What follows is one TCR beta chain and its context. The specificity of this receptor is unknown. Base qualities are missing; no much larger clone stands one base away. This specimen comes from a study of identical twins (dated by TCRdb to about 2016). Context from the whole study: To test whether fetal clonotypes persist, the study used deep sequencing on TCR alpha and beta repertoires from monozygotic twins, unrelated adults of various ages, and cord blood. To rule out contamination, the twin experiments were replicated at different times with different library preparation protocols.

Summary of the overall study and its limitations: Compared with coincidental sharing between unrelated individuals, out-of-frame TCR alpha sequences shared between twins had an excess of sequences with low generation probability. A weaker excess of twin sharing was found in beta out-of-frame sequences because the signal-to-noise ratio was lowered by fewer shared sequences. Out-of-frame TCR alpha sharing in monozygotic twins was systematically underestimated by recombination models, whereas sharing between unrelated individuals was in agreement with the recombination models. Abundant cord blood beta clonotypes carried fewer insertions; young adult naive repertoires showed a weaker similar trend, while memory repertoires showed none. Invariant T cells such as MAIT and iNKT could partly confound zero-insertion analyses, though diverse VJ usage argued against this for most clonotypes. Because the same donors could not be followed over many years, the conclusions relied on cross-sectional statistical analysis.

The CDR3 covers 16 residues, taking in both the cysteine and the phenylalanine. The only DNA kept is the CDR3, 48 bases in frame from the first base. Relative to germline, V is missing 3 bases and J is missing 4 bases, with 7 bases of the junction outside any gene match. Via the germline V gene (reference sequence), CDR1 is MNHEY and CDR2 SMNVEV. All donors were healthy Caucasians. Three pairs of female monozygotic twins, all aged about 18 to 30 years, were included in the twin cohort. CD4+ and CD8+ T cell populations were isolated with positive isolation kits from Invitrogen. The protocol used for the library was 5' RACE. The sequencing machine was an Illumina HiSeq 2000. Template switching added a universal primer binding site, and the final cDNA carried a unique molecular identifier that allowed TCR cDNA molecules to be counted accurately. Specific primers in the conserved constant-segment region were used to synthesize first-strand cDNA for TCR alpha and beta chains. To control for contamination, each cDNA library was double barcoded with a SMART-Mk sample barcode plus Illumina barcodes. Two successive PCR steps introduced TruSeq adapter sequences along with Illumina sample barcodes. TCR alpha and beta cDNA libraries were sequenced on the Illumina HiSeq platform with custom primers. The authors processed their data as follows. MiGEC was used to process raw reads and extract unique molecular identifiers, and MiXCR was used to find CDR3 positions. For each individual, recombination models were inferred using an EM algorithm with the repgenHMM and IGoR tools. Shared clonotypes were analyzed with the tcR package in R, and sharing was normalized by the product of cloneset sizes. To study raw recombination free of thymic and clonal selection effects, out-of-frame nonproductive sequences were analyzed. TCRdb trimmed public reads at Q25 via fastp, called clones via MiXCR and kept in-frame beta chains. Rows matching on CDR3 protein sequence are summarized as one entry with the most common DNA and genes. The V and J calls and clone size are TCRdb's, not the authors'. The sample table holds fewer than 550,000 distinct CDR3 sequences, of which approximately 14% were seen once. Clones ranked in the top ten supply approximately 0.98% of the sample.

In addition, the sample was reused for a study of yellow fever vaccine responses in identical twins. As that second paper reports: According to the authors, the vaccine-induced T cell response in identical twins seemed to be partly convergent and partly specific to each individual. In identical twins, the study followed T cell clones that responded to the vaccine with precision.

The receptor chain draws on TRBV27 and TRBJ2-7, with 12 bases in between that match TRBD1. The sequencing sample was made of CD4+ T cells sorted from blood. The sequence was obtained from a woman aged 18-35 years in good health. The CDR3 region has the sequence CASSFFGTGGGYEQYF. The bases read TGTGCCAGCAGTTTTTTTGGGACAGGGGGCGGTTACGAGCAGTACTTC.